The rows below give T cell receptor beta chains drawn from one sample of a study of pediatric ulcerative colitis. This table comes from immunoSEQ multiplex PCR, and its TCRdb copy is limited to in-frame clones, with some not included. The data hold about 34,000 clones, with roughly four fifths observed a single time. The specimen sequenced was gut tissue. These receptor sequences come from a boy younger than 18 with severe ulcerative colitis. The CDR3 runs from the conserved cysteine through the conserved F or W. D genes are given only for firm matches. Size tells how often a clone was seen (once, few, many) or the class of an expanded clone, and some rows leave it out.

>TRBJ2-2|-|TRBV28|TRBD1
CASSPGTGVAGELFF
TGTGCCAGCAGTCCTGGGACAGGGGTCGCCGGGGAGCTGTTTTTT
>TRBJ2-7|few|TRBV18|-
CASSLSGQTRPEQYF
TGTGCCAGCTCACTATCAGGCCAGACTAGACCCGAGCAGTACTTC
>TRBJ2-1|-|TRBV19|-
CASSIAAGSYNEQFF
TGTGCCAGTAGTATAGCGGCAGGTTCCTACAATGAGCAGTTCTTC
>TRBJ2-1|once|TRBV7-2|-
CASSLGATVKEQFF
TGTGCCAGCAGCTTAGGAGCCACAGTCAAGGAGCAGTTCTTC
>TRBJ2-7|-|TRBV14|-
CASSPRTGFNYEQYF
TGTGCCAGCAGCCCCCGGACCGGGTTTAACTACGAGCAGTACTTC
>TRBJ2-1|once|TRBV4-1|-
CASSRTPYNEQFF
TGCGCCAGCAGCCGGACCCCCTACAATGAGCAGTTCTTC
>TRBJ1-1|-|TRBV5-1|TRBD1
CASSGTGPTEAFF
TGCGCCAGCAGCGGGACAGGCCCCACTGAAGCTTTCTTT
>TRBJ1-6|-|TRBV9|-
CASSVGHNNSPLHF
TGTGCCAGCAGCGTAGGGCATAATAATTCACCCCTCCACTTT
>TRBJ1-5|once|TRBV6-1|TRBD1
CASSDPRGRTQPQHF
TGTGCCAGCAGTGACCCCAGGGGGCGGACTCAGCCCCAGCATTTT
>TRBJ1-5|-|TRBV7-6|-
CASSLGLGWEEGSNQPQHF
TGTGCCAGCAGCTTGGGCCTAGGGTGGGAGGAGGGGAGCAATCAGCCCCAGCATTTT
>TRBJ2-7|-|TRBV2|-
CASTLGKLRGPHFYEQYF
TGTGCCAGCACACTCGGGAAACTAAGGGGACCCCACTTCTACGAGCAGTACTTC
>TRBJ2-5|-|TRBV9|TRBD1
CASSGQQGRETQYF
TGTGCCAGCAGCGGTCAACAGGGGAGAGAGACCCAGTACTTC
>TRBJ1-1|-|TRBV6-1|TRBD1
CASSEQTGTTEAFF
TGTGCCAGCAGTGAGCAGACAGGGACGACTGAAGCTTTCTTT
>TRBJ2-1|-|TRBV19|TRBD2
CASKRLAGGRNEQFF
TGTGCCAGTAAGCGACTAGCGGGGGGTAGAAATGAGCAGTTCTTC
>TRBJ2-7|few|TRBV15|-
CATSTEGGYEQYF
TGTGCCACCAGCACGGAGGGGGGCTACGAGCAGTACTTC
>TRBJ1-2|-|TRBV29-1|TRBD1
CSAWTGNYGYTF
TGCAGCGCCTGGACAGGGAACTATGGCTACACCTTC
>TRBJ2-3|-|TRBV7-9|TRBD2
CASSPTSGGRLDTQYF
TGTGCCAGCAGCCCTACTAGCGGGGGGCGGTTGGATACGCAGTATTTT
>TRBJ2-3|-|TRBV6-1|-
CASSTGLSTDTQYF
TGTGCCAGCAGTACGGGACTCAGCACAGATACGCAGTATTTT
>TRBJ1-2|few|TRBV2|-
CASTSRLQGYTF
TGTGCCAGCACCAGTCGACTTCAGGGCTACACCTTC
>TRBJ2-1|-|TRBV5-5|-
CASSWGYNEQFF
TGTGCCAGCAGCTGGGGATACAATGAGCAGTTCTTC
>TRBJ1-4|-|TRBV28|-
CASTLGRSGEKLFF
TGTGCCAGCACCTTAGGACGGTCAGGTGAAAAACTGTTTTTT
>TRBJ2-7|-|TRBV7-5|-
CVRSLVHVGDLDDEQYF
TGTGTCAGAAGCTTAGTTCATGTAGGGGATCTCGACGACGAGCAGTACTTC
>TRBJ2-5|-|TRBV6-4|TRBD2
CASASGTSGGVQYF
TGTGCCAGCGCCTCCGGGACTAGTGGGGGGGTACAGTACTTC
>TRBJ2-5|few|TRBV5-1|-
CASRRDQETQYF
TGCGCCAGCAGAAGGGACCAAGAGACCCAGTACTTC
>TRBJ2-3|-|TRBV9|-
CASSAADTQYF
TGTGCCAGCAGCGCAGCAGATACGCAGTATTTT
>TRBJ1-4|few|TRBV4-1|TRBD1
CASSQVGTGVGEKLFF
TGCGCCAGCAGCCAAGTCGGGACAGGGGTTGGCGAAAAACTGTTTTTT
>TRBJ2-6|-|TRBV5-1|TRBD1
CASTRQGSAGANVLTF
TGCGCCAGCACCCGACAGGGGTCGGCTGGGGCCAACGTCCTGACTTTC
>TRBJ1-5|-|TRBV18|-
CASSGQNNQPQHF
TGTGCCAGCTCAGGACAGAACAATCAGCCCCAGCATTTT
>TRBJ2-7|once|TRBV5-1|-
CASSLDGGNTGQYF
TGCGCCAGCAGCTTGGATGGGGGGAATACGGGGCAGTACTTC
>TRBJ1-2|-|TRBV29-1|-
CSVEDFASVYTF
TGCAGCGTTGAAGATTTCGCGTCCGTCTACACCTTC
>TRBJ2-3|-|TRBV28|TRBD1
CASSSSAGTVRSTDTQYF
TGTGCCAGCAGTTCATCCGCCGGGACAGTGCGTAGCACAGATACGCAGTATTTT
>TRBJ2-7|-|TRBV28|TRBD2
CASSPGAAGVSEQYF
TGTGCCAGCAGTCCCGGAGCGGCGGGGGTGAGCGAGCAGTACTTC
>TRBJ2-6|-|TRBV7-2|-
CASSADGANVLTF
TGTGCCAGCAGTGCCGATGGGGCCAACGTCCTGACTTTC
>TRBJ1-3|medium-sized|TRBV10-3|-
CAISEPGAGNTIYF
TGTGCCATCAGCGAGCCCGGAGCTGGTAACACCATATATTTT
>TRBJ2-7|few|TRBV2|-
CASSEWAEQYF
TGTGCCAGCAGTGAATGGGCCGAGCAGTACTTC
>TRBJ2-5|-|TRBV7-2|-
CASSLAGRGAADGTQYF
TGTGCCAGCAGCTTAGCTGGGAGAGGGGCGGCCGATGGAACCCAGTACTTC
>TRBJ2-1|-|TRBV9|TRBD2
CASSVGLAGIGEQFF
TGTGCCAGCAGCGTAGGCCTAGCGGGGATAGGTGAGCAGTTCTTC
>TRBJ2-7|-|TRBV28|TRBD1
CASRLPGQGSYEQYF
TGTGCCAGCAGATTACCGGGACAGGGGTCCTACGAGCAGTACTTC
>TRBJ2-7|-|TRBV11-2|-
CASSFSEGFSYEQYF
TGTGCCAGCAGCTTCTCGGAAGGTTTCTCCTACGAGCAGTACTTC
>TRBJ1-1|-|TRBV19|-
CASSIDRGRVTEAFF
TGTGCCAGTAGTATAGATCGGGGGCGAGTCACTGAAGCTTTCTTT
>TRBJ2-1|-|TRBV5-1|-
CASSLGAYNEQFF
TGCGCCAGCAGCTTGGGGGCCTACAATGAGCAGTTCTTC
>TRBJ2-1|-|TRBV7-9|TRBD2
CASSRASGVYNEQFF
TGTGCCAGCAGCCGAGCTAGCGGGGTCTACAATGAGCAGTTCTTC
>TRBJ2-7|-|TRBV6-5|-
CASSSNGIDEQYF
TGTGCCAGCAGTTCGAACGGAATTGACGAGCAGTACTTC
>TRBJ2-3|-|TRBV19|TRBD2
CASRVAGADTQYF
TGTGCCAGTAGGGTAGCGGGGGCAGATACGCAGTATTTT
>TRBJ2-7|-|TRBV29-1|-
CSVYAGFEQYF
TGCAGCGTGTACGCAGGGTTTGAGCAGTACTTC
>TRBJ2-1|-|TRBV15|TRBD2
CATSRERGALYNEQFF
TGTGCCACCAGCAGAGAGCGGGGGGCTCTGTACAATGAGCAGTTCTTC
>TRBJ2-3|-|TRBV11-2|-
CASSLTRSYTQYF
TGTGCCAGCAGCTTGACCAGATCCTATACGCAGTATTTT
>TRBJ1-1|-|TRBV6-5|-
CASSYVWGQNTEAFF
TGTGCCAGCAGTTACGTATGGGGCCAGAACACTGAAGCTTTCTTT
>TRBJ2-5|-|TRBV11-2|-
CASSLLVGQRETQYF
TGTGCCAGCAGCTTACTAGTGGGGCAAAGGGAGACCCAGTACTTC
>TRBJ2-3|-|TRBV7-9|-
CASTAAGPSSTDTQYF
TGTGCCAGCACTGCGGCGGGTCCGTCTAGCACAGATACGCAGTATTTT
>TRBJ2-1|-|TRBV15|-
CATSRTGVGAYNEQFF
TGTGCCACCAGCAGGACTGGTGTGGGGGCCTACAATGAGCAGTTCTTC
>TRBJ2-7|once|TRBV28|-
CASSLTYEQYF
TGTGCCAGCAGTTTGACCTACGAGCAGTACTTC
>TRBJ1-1|-|TRBV6-5|-
CASSYSEGPKEAFF
TGTGCCAGCAGTTACTCGGAAGGGCCGAAAGAGGCTTTCTTT
>TRBJ2-1|-|TRBV6-5|-
CASSRLRGGEQFF
TGTGCCAGCAGTCGACTCCGGGGCGGCGAGCAGTTCTTC
>TRBJ2-5|-|TRBV19|TRBD1
CASSIEPGGMETQYF
TGTGCCAGTAGTATAGAACCAGGGGGCATGGAGACCCAGTACTTC